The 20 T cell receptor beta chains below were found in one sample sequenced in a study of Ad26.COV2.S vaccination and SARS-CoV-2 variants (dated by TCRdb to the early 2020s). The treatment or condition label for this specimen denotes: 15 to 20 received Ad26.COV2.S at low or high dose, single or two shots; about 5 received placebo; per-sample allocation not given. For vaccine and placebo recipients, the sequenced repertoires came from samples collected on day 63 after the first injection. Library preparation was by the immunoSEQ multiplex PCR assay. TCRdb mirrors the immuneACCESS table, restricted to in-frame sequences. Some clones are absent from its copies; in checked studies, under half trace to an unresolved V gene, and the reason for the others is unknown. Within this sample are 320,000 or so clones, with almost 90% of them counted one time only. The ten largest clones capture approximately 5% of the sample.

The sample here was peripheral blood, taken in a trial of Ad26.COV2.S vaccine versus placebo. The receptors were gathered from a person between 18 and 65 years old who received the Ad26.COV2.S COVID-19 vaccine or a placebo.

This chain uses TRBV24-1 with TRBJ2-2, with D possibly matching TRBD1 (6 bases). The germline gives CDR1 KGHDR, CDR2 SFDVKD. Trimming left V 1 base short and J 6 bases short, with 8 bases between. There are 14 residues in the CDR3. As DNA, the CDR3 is TGTGCCACCAGTGATTTCAGGGGCCCCGGGGAGCTGTTTTTT. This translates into CATSDFRGPGELFF.

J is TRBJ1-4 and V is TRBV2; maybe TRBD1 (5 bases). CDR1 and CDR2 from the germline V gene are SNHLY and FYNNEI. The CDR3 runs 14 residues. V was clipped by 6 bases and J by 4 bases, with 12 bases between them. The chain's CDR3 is CASRRQSINEKLFF. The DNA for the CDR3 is TGTGCCAGCAGGAGACAGAGTATTAATGAAAAACTGTTTTTT.

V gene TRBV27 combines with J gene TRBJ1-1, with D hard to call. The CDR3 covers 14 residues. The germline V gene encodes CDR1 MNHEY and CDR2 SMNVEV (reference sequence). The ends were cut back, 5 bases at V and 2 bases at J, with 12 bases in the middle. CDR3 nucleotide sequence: TGTGCCAGCAGTCCTCCGGGCTATAACACTGAAGCTTTCTTT. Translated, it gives CASSPPGYNTEAFF.

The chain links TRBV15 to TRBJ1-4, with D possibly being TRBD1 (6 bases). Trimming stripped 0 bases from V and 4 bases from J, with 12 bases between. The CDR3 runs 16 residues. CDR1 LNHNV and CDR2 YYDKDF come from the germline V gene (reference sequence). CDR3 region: CATSRDQGQLNEKLFF. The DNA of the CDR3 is TGTGCCACCAGCAGAGATCAGGGGCAGCTTAATGAAAAACTGTTTTTT.

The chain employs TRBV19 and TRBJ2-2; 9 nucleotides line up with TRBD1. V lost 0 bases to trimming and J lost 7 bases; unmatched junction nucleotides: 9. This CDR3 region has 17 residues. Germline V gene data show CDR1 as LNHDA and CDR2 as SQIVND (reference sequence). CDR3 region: CASSIDRNRGLSGELFF. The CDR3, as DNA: TGTGCCAGTAGTATAGATCGCAACAGGGGGCTCAGCGGGGAGCTGTTTTTT.

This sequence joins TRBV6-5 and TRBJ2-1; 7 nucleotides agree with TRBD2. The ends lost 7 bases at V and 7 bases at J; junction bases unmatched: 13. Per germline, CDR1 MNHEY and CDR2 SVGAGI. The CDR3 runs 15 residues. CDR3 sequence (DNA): TGTGCCAGCACCGAGCCGGGGAGGGCCTTAAATGAGCAGTTCTTC. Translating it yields CASTEPGRALNEQFF.

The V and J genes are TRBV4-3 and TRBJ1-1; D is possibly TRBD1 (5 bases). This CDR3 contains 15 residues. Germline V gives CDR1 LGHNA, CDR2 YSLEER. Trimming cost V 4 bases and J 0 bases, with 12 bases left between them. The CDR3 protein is CASSPQGPMNTEAFF. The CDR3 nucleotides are TGCGCCAGCAGCCCCCAGGGCCCCATGAACACTGAAGCTTTCTTT.

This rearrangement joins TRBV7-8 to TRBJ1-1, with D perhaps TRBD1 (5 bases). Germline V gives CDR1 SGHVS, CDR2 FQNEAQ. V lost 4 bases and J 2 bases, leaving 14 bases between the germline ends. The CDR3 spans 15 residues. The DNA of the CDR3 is TGTGCCAGCAGCTGGGGGACCTCAACAAACACTGAAGCTTTCTTT. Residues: CASSWGTSTNTEAFF.

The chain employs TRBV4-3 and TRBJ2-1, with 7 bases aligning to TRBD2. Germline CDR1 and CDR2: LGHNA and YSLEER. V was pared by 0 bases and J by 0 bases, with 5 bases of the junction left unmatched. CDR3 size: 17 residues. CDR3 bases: TGCGCCAGCAGCCAAGATTCTAGCGGCCCCTCCTACAATGAGCAGTTCTTC. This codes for CASSQDSSGPSYNEQFF.

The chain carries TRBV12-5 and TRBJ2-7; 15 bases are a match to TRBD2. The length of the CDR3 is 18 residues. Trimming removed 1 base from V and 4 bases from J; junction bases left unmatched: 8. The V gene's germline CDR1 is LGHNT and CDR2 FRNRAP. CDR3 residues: CASGLAPPGLAGGYEQYF. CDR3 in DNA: TGTGCTAGTGGTTTGGCCCCCCCGGGACTAGCGGGGGGTTACGAGCAGTACTTC.

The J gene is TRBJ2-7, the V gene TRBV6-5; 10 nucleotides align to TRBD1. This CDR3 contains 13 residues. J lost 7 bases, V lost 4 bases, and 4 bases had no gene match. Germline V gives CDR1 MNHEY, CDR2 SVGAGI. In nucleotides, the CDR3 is TGTGCCAGCAGTTCCGGGACAGGGGCTGAGCAGTACTTC. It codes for CASSSGTGAEQYF.

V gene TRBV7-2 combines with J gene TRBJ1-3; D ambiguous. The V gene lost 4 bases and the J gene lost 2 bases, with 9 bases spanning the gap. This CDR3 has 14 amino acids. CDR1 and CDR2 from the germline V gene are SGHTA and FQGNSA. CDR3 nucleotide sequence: TGTGCCAGCAGCTCCGATACAGCTGGAAACACCATATATTTT. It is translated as CASSSDTAGNTIYF.

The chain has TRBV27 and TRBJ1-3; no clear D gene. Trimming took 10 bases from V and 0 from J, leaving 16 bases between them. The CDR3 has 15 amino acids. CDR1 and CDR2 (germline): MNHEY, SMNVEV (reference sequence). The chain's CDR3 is CATKVVQISGNTIYF. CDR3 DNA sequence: TGTGCCACAAAAGTGGTCCAAATCTCTGGAAACACCATATATTTT.

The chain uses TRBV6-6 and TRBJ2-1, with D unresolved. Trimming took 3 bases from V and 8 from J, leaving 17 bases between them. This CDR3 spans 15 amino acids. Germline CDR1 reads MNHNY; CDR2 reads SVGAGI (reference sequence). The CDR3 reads CASSYRLPQPDEQFF. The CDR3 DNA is TGTGCCAGCAGTTATAGACTCCCACAGCCAGATGAGCAGTTCTTC.

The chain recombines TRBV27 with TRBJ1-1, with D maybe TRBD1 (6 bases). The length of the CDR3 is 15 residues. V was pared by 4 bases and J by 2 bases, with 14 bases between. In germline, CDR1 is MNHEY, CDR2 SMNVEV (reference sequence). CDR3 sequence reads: CASSSFEGVNTEAFF. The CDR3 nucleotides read TGTGCCAGCAGTTCCTTCGAGGGGGTTAACACTGAAGCTTTCTTT.

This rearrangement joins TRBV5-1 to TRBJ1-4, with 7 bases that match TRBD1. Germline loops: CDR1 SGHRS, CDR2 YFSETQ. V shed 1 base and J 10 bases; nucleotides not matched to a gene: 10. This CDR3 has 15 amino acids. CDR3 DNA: TGCGCCAGCAGCTTGACGACAGGGAATCCTGGAAAACTGTTTTTT. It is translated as CASSLTTGNPGKLFF. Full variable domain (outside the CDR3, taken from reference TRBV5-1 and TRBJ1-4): KAGVTQTPRYLIKTRGQQVTLSCSPISGHRSVSWYQQTPGQGLQFLFEYFSETQRNKGNFPGRFSGRQFSNSRSEMNVSTLELGDSALYLCASSLTTGNPGKLFFGSGTQLSVL.

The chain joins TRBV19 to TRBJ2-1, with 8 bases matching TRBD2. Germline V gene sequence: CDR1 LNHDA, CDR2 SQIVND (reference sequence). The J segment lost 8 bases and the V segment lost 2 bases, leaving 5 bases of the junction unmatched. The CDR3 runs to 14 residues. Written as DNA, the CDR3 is TGTGCCAGTAGTATAAGCGGGAGTTGGGATGAGCAGTTCTTC. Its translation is CASSISGSWDEQFF.

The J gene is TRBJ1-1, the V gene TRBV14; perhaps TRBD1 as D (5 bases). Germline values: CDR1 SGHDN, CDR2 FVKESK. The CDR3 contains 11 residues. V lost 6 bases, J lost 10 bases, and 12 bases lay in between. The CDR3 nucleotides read TGTGCCAGCAGTCACGGGGGAGGAGCTTTCTTT. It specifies CASSHGGGAFF. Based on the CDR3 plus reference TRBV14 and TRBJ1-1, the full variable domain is EAGVTQFPSHSVIEKGQTVTLRCDPISGHDNLYWYRRVMGKEIKFLLHFVKESKQDESGMPNNRFLAERTGGTYSTLKVQPAELEDSGVYFCASSHGGGAFFGQGTRLTVV.

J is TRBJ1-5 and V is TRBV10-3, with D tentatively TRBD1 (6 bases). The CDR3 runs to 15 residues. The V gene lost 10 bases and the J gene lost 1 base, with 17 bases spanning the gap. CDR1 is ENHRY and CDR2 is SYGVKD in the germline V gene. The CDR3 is CATKAGDGSNQPQHF. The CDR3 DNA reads TGTGCCACCAAGGCAGGGGATGGGAGCAATCAGCCCCAGCATTTT.

The CDR3 here is CASSFSPGQGLYEQYF. CDR3 bases: TGTGCCAGCAGCTTTAGCCCGGGACAGGGGCTGTACGAGCAGTACTTC. This chain joins TRBV7-6 and TRBJ2-7, with 10 bases that match TRBD1. Germline assignment: CDR1 SGHVS and CDR2 FNYEAQ. There are 16 residues in the CDR3. After removal of 3 bases from V and 4 bases from J, the junction contained 9 bases not matched to a gene.